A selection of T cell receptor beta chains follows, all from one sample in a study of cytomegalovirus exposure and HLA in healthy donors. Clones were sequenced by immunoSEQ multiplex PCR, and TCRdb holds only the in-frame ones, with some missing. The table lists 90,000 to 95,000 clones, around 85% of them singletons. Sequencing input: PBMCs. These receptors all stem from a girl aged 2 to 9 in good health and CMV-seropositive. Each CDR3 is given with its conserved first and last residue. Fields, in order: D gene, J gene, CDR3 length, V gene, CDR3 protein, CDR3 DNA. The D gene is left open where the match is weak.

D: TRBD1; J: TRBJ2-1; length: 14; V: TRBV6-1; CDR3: CASNLIQGAYEQFF; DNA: TGTGCCAGCAATCTAATACAGGGGGCGTATGAGCAGTTCTTC
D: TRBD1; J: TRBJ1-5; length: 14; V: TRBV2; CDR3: CASSPDRGNQPQHF; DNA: TGTGCCAGCAGCCCGGACAGGGGGAATCAGCCCCAGCATTTT
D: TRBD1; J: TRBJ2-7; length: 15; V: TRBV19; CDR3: CASSAGQANAYEQYF; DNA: TGTGCCAGTAGTGCAGGACAGGCAAATGCCTACGAGCAGTACTTC
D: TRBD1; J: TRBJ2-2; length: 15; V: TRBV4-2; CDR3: CASSQDRGTSGELFF; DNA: TGTGCCAGCAGCCAGGACAGGGGTACGAGCGGGGAGCTGTTTTTT
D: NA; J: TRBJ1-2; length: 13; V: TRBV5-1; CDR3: CASSTDPFGGYTF; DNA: TGCGCCAGCAGCACAGACCCTTTTGGAGGCTACACCTTC
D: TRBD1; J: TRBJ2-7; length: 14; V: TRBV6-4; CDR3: CASRGQGAYYEQYF; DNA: TGTGCCAGCCGAGGACAGGGTGCCTACTACGAGCAGTACTTT
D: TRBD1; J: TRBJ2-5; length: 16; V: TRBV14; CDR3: CASSPGDGQGRETQYF; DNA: TGTGCCAGCAGCCCGGGAGACGGACAGGGTCGGGAGACCCAGTACTTC
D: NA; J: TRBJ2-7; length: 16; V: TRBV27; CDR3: CASSLSKGFALYEQYF; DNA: TGTGCCAGCAGTTTATCGAAGGGGTTTGCGCTCTACGAGCAGTACTTC
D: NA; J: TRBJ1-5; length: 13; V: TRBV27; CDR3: CASSLGRGPPQHF; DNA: TGTGCCAGCAGTTTAGGTAGGGGTCCGCCCCAGCATTTT
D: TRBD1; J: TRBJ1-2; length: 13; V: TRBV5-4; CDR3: CASSPDRDYGYTF; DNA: TGTGCCAGCAGCCCTGACAGGGACTATGGCTACACCTTC
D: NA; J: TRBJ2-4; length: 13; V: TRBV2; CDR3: CASSDRAKNIQYF; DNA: TGTGCCAGCAGTGACAGGGCCAAAAACATTCAGTACTTC
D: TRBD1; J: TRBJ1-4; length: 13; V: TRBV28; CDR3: CATPDRDGEKLFF; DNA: TGTGCCACCCCCGACAGGGATGGTGAAAAACTGTTTTTT
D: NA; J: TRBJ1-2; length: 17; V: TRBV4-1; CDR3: CASSPSPVPSLDYGYTF; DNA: TGCGCCAGCAGCCCGTCACCTGTCCCATCTCTAGACTATGGCTACACCTTC
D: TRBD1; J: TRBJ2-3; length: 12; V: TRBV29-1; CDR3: CSARGQTDTQYF; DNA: TGCAGCGCGAGGGGGCAGACAGATACGCAGTATTTT
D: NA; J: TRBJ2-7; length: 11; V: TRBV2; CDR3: CASRTGYEQYF; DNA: TGTGCCAGCAGAACAGGGTACGAGCAGTACTTC
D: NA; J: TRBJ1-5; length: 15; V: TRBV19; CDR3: CASSTRPDSNQPQHF; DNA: TGTGCCAGTAGCACGAGGCCGGACAGTAATCAGCCCCAGCATTTT
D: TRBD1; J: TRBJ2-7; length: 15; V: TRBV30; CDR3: CAFRTGTGKWTEQYF; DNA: TGTGCCTTTAGAACCGGGACAGGGAAATGGACCGAGCAGTACTTC
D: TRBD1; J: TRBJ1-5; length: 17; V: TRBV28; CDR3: CAGSLGDRITGNQPQHF; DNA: TGTGCCGGCAGCCTGGGGGACAGGATTACGGGCAATCAGCCCCAGCATTTT
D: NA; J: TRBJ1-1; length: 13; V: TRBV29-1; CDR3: CSVALGAATEAFF; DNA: TGCAGCGTTGCTCTGGGGGCGGCCACTGAAGCTTTCTTT
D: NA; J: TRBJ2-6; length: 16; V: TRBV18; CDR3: CASSRFGEPGANVLTF; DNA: TGTGCCAGCTCCCGTTTCGGGGAACCTGGGGCCAACGTCCTGACTTTC
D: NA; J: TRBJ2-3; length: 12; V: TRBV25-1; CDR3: CASSDSLDTQYF; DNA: TGTGCCAGCAGTGACTCGTTGGATACGCAGTATTTT
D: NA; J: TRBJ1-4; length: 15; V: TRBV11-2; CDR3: CASSLVGRVNEKLFF; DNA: TGTGCCAGCAGCTTAGTCGGCCGGGTTAATGAAAAACTGTTTTTT
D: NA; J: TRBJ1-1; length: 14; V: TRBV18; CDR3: CASSRQEADTEAFF; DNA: TGTGCCAGCTCCCGGCAGGAGGCGGACACTGAAGCTTTCTTT
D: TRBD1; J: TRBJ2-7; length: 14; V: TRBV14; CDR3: CASSYKGGRYEQYF; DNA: TGTGCCAGCAGCTATAAAGGGGGCCGCTACGAGCAGTACTTC
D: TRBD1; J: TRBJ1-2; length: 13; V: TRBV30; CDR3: CACEKGQGFGYTF; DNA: TGTGCCTGCGAAAAAGGACAGGGTTTTGGCTACACCTTC